This T cell receptor (beta chain) was sequenced for a study of early T cells in non-severe SARS-CoV-2 infection listed by TCRdb under 2021. A note on the overall study: Because TCR sequencing relied on bulk RNA taken from unsorted whole blood, pairing of alpha and beta chains was not possible.

This was a case-control study nested in a cohort of healthcare workers in London, UK, who had nasopharyngeal swab PCR tests and blood samples taken every week. Healthcare workers were enrolled in the week of the UK lockdown, from 23 to 31 March 2020, and were followed every week for up to about 16 weeks. Overall results and qualifications from the work: VDJdb matching was skewed toward anti-spike CD8 responses and likely underestimated virus-specific expansions, missing private and CD4 specificities.

Measured from the cysteine to the phenylalanine, the CDR3 is 13 residues long. CDR3 DNA is the only sequence kept; it has 39 bases, read in frame from the first base. Via the germline V gene, CDR1 is SQVTM and CDR2 ANQGSEA. Trimming removed 2 bases from V and 1 base from J, leaving 8 bases between the germline ends. The library was made by 5' RACE. The sample was run on a NextSeq 500. To correct for sequencing error and PCR bias, the TCR library protocol tagged individual cDNA molecules with unique molecular identifiers. TCR alpha and beta chains were both sequenced, and the abundances of alpha and beta sequences in each sample were closely correlated with each other. The study's processing was this. Decombinator V4 was used to perform V gene, J gene and CDR3 annotation of TCR sequences. TCRs were defined as expanded if a significant change between any two time points was detected under a Poisson model with p below 0.0001. TCR abundances were normalised to the total number of TCRs sequenced in each sample and reported as counts per million. MAIT TCRs were defined by TRAV1-2 paired with TRAJ12, TRAJ20 or TRAJ33, and iNKT TCRs by TRAV10 paired with TRAJ18. A search of VDJdb, accessed on 1 November 2021, was run for TCRs annotated to CMV, EBV and SARS-CoV-2, with TCRs annotated for multiple antigens excluded. TCRdb took the public reads, trimmed them with fastp at Q25, ran MiXCR for clone calling and kept in-frame beta chains. Rows are unified per CDR3 protein, each entry keeping the most common DNA and genes. The V and J calls were not made by the authors but by TCRdb's processing. The sample table lists fewer than 60,000 distinct CDR3 sequences, roughly 9.4% of them with a count of one. Over 4.5% of the sample goes to the ten largest clones.

In the case of this clonotype: Its recognized antigen is unknown. It has no much larger one-base neighbor in the sample; base qualities were not kept.

Material: whole blood, obtained at baseline. The chain is encoded by TRBV29-1 joined to TRBJ1-1, with the D gene not confidently named. The clonotype was recovered from an adult who was a healthcare worker with PCR-confirmed SARS-CoV-2 infection or an uninfected control (not recorded which). The CDR3 region reads CSVEQARNTEAFF. In nucleotide form, the sequence is TGCAGCGTTGAACAGGCCAGGAACACTGAAGCTTTCTTT.